This entry lists 3 T cell receptor beta chains sequenced from one sample in a study of beta chain features in type 1 diabetes. Every bit of the isolated RNA underwent reverse transcription, so sequencing read expressed TCRB transcripts. Sequencing was performed with immunoSEQ multiplex PCR; in TCRdb, only in-frame clones are kept and a portion is missing. Seen here are some 900,000 clones, roughly 17% observed once, and the top ten hold around 0.02%. Input material: naive CD4+ T cells from blood. These receptors came from a young woman in good health.

The chain uses TRBV7-9 and TRBJ2-2; D unresolved. The V end lost 3 bases, the J end lost 4 bases, and 12 bases lay between the germline ends. The CDR3 length is 15 residues. CDR1 is SEHNR, CDR2 FQNEAQ, per germline (reference sequence). Written as DNA, the CDR3 is TGTGCCAGCAGCTTTGGATCTACATCCACCGGGGAGCTGTTTTTT. Translating gives CASSFGSTSTGELFF.

The V gene is TRBV6-6, the J gene TRBJ2-7; 9 bases are shared with TRBD2. The CDR3 runs to 15 residues. CDR1 is MNHNY, CDR2 SVGAGI, per germline (reference sequence). V gave up 5 bases and J gave up 3 bases; unmatched junction bases: 8. DNA for the CDR3: TGTGCCAGCAGTCGCGTAGGGACTAGCCGCTACGAGCAGTACTTC. Residues: CASSRVGTSRYEQYF.

This clone has a handful of counts. The genes are TRBV7-3 and TRBJ2-7; TRBD1 might be the D (5 bases). Germline V gives CDR1 SGHTA, CDR2 FQGTGA. There are 23 residues in the CDR3. V shed 1 base and J shed 6 bases, with 40 bases lying between them. CDR3 protein: CASSLSPWGTLLSSPVGFSEQYF. The DNA for the CDR3 is TGTGCCAGCAGCTTAAGTCCCTGGGGCACCCTACTATCATCCCCCGTCGGGTTCTCCGAGCAGTACTTC.